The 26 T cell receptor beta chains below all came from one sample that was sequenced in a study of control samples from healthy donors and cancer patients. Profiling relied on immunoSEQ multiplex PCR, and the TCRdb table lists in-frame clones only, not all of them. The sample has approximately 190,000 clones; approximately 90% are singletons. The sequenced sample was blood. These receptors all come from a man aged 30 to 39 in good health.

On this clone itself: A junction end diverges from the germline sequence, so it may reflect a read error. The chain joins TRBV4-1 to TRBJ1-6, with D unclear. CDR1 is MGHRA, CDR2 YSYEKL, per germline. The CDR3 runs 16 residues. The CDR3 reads CASSQDRSPYNSPLHF. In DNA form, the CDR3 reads TGCGCCAGCAGCCAAGATAGGTCACCCTACAATTCACCCCTCCACTTT.

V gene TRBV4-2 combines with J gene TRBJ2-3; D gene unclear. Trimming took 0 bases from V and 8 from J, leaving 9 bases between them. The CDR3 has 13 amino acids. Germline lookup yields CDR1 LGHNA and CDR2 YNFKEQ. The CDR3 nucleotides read TGTGCCAGCAGCCAAGATATATCGGTTACGCAGTATTTT. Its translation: CASSQDISVTQYF.

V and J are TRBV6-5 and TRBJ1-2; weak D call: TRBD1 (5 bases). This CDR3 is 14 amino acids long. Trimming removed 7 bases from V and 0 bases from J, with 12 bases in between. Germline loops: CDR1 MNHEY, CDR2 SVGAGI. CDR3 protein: CASNGGFSNYGYTF. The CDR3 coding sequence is TGTGCCAGCAACGGGGGGTTTTCTAACTATGGCTACACCTTC.

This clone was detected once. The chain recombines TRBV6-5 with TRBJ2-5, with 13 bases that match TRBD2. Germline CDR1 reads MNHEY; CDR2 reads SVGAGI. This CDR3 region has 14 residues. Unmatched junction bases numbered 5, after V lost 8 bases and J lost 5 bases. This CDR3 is CASHRLAGGETQYF. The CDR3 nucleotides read TGTGCCAGCCACCGACTAGCGGGGGGTGAGACCCAGTACTTC.

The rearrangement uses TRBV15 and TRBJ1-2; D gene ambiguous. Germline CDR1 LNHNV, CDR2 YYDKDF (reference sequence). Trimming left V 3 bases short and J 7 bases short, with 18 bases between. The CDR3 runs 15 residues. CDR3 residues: CATSSDIRASGGYTF. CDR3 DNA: TGTGCCACCAGCAGTGATATACGGGCCTCGGGTGGCTACACCTTC.

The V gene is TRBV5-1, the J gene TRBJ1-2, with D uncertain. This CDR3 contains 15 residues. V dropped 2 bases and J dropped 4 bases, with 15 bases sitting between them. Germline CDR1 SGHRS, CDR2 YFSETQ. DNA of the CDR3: TGCGCCAGCAGCTTCAACGAACCTAGGAGCTATGGCTACACCTTC. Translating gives CASSFNEPRSYGYTF.

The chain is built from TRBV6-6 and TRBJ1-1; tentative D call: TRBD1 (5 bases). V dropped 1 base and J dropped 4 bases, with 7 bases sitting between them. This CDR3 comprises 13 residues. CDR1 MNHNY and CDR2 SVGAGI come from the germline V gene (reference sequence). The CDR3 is CASSYYGGTEAFF. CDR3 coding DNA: TGTGCCAGCAGTTACTATGGGGGCACTGAAGCTTTCTTT.

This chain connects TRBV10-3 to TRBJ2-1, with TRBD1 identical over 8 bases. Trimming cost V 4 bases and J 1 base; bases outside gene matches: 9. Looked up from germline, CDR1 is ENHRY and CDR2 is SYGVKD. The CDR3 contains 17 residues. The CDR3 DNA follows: TGTGCCATCAGTGGTGTCACAGGGGGACAGTCCTACAATGAGCAGTTCTTC. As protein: CAISGVTGGQSYNEQFF.

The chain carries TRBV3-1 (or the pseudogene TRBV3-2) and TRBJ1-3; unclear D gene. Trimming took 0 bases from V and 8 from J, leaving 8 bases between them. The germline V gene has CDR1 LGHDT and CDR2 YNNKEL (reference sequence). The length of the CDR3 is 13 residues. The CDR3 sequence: CASSQDPVYTIYF. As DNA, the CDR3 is TGTGCCAGCAGCCAAGATCCCGTGTACACCATATATTTT.

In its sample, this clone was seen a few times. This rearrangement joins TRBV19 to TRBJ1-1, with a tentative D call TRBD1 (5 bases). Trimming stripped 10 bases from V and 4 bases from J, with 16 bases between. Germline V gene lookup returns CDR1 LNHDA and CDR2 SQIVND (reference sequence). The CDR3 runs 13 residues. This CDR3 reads CATHQGLGTEAFF. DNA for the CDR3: TGTGCCACCCATCAGGGTTTAGGCACTGAAGCTTTCTTT.

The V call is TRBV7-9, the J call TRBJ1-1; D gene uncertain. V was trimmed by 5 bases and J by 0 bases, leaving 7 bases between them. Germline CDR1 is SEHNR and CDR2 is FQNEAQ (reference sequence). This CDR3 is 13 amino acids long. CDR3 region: CASSPALNTEAFF. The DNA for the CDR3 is TGTGCCAGCAGCCCTGCATTGAACACTGAAGCTTTCTTT.

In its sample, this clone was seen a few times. This CDR3 reads CSVEGDRGVYTEAFF. DNA of the CDR3: TGCAGCGTTGAAGGGGACAGGGGAGTGTACACTGAAGCTTTCTTT. This rearrangement joins TRBV29-1 to TRBJ1-1; TRBD1 aligns across 10 bases. V shed 1 base, J shed 3 bases, and the junction held 5 bases outside the gene matches. CDR1 is SQVTM, CDR2 ANQGSEA, per germline. This CDR3 spans 15 amino acids.

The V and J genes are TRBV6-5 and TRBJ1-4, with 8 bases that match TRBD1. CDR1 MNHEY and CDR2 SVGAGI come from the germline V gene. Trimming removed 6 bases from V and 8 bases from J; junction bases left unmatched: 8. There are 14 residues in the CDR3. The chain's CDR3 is CASRARDRNEKLFF. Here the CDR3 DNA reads TGTGCCAGCAGGGCCCGGGACAGGAACGAAAAACTGTTTTTT.

The CDR3 DNA reads TGTGCCAGCAGGGGAGGGGTCCCATCTGGAAACACCATATATTTT. Amino acids: CASRGGVPSGNTIYF. The gene calls are TRBV11-2 and TRBJ1-3; TRBD1 is a possible D gene (5 bases). V was pared by 6 bases and J by 1 base, with 13 bases between. Germline-derived CDR1 and CDR2 are SGHAT and FQNNGV. This CDR3 spans 15 amino acids.

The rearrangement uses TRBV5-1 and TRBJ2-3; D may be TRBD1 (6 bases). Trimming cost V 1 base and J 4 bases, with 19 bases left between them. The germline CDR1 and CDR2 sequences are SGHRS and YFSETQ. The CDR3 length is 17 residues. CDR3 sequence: CASSLFAGTKVADTQYF. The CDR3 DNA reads TGCGCCAGCAGCTTGTTCGCTGGGACAAAGGTAGCAGATACGCAGTATTTT.

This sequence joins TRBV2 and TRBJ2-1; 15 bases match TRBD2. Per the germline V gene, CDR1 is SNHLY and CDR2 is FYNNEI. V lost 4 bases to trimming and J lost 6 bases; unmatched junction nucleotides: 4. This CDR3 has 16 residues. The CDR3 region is CASSGTSGGAVNEQFF. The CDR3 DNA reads TGTGCCAGCAGTGGGACTAGCGGGGGGGCGGTCAATGAGCAGTTCTTC.

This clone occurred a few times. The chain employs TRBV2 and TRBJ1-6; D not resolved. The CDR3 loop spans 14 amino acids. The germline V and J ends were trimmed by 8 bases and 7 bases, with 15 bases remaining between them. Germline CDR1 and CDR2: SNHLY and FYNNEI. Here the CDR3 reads CASGVHGQNSPLHF. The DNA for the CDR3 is TGTGCCAGCGGGGTACACGGGCAAAATTCACCCCTCCACTTT.

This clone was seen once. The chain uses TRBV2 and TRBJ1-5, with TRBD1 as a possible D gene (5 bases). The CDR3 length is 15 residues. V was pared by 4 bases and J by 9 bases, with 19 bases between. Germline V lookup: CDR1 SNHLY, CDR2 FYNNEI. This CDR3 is CASSAGGGDRLPQHF. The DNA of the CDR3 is TGTGCCAGCAGTGCTGGGGGTGGGGATAGGTTGCCCCAGCATTTT.

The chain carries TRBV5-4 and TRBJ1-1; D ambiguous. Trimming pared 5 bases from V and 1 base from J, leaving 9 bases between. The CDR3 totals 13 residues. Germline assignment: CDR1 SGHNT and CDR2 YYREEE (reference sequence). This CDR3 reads CASSNLANTEAFF. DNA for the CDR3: TGTGCCAGCAGTAACCTGGCGAACACTGAAGCTTTCTTT.

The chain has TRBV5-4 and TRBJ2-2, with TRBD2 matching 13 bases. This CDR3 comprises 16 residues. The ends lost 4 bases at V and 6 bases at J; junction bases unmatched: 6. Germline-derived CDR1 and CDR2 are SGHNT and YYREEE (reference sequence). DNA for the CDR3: TGTGCCAGCAGCCTGGGACTAGCGGGGTTGGCCGGGGAGCTGTTTTTT. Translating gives CASSLGLAGLAGELFF.

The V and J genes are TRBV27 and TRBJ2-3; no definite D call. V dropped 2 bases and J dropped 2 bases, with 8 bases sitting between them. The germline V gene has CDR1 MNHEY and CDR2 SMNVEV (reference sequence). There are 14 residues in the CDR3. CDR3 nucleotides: TGTGCCAGCAGTTTAGGGGTAGCCACAGATACGCAGTATTTT. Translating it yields CASSLGVATDTQYF.

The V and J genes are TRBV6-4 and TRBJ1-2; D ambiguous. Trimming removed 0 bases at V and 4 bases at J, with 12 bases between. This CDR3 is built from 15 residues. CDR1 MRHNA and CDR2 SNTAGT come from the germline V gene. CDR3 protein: CASSDSGIFPYGYTF. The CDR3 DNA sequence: TGTGCCAGCAGTGACTCAGGGATATTCCCCTATGGCTACACCTTC.

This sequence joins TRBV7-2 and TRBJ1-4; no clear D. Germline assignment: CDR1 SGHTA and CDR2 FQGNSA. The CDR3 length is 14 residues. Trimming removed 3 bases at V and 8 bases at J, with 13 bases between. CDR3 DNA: TGTGCCAGCAGCTTTGCTCTCTTCAACGAAAAACTGTTTTTT. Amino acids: CASSFALFNEKLFF. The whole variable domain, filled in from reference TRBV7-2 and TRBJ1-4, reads GAGVSQSPSNKVTEKGKDVELRCDPISGHTALYWYRQSLGQGLEFLIYFQGNSAPDKSGLPSDRFSAERTGGSVSTLTIQRTQQEDSAVYLCASSFALFNEKLFFGSGTQLSVL.

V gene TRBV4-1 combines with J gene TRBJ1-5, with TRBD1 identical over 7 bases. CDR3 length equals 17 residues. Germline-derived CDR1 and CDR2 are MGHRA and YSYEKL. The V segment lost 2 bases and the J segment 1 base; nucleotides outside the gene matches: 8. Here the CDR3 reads CASSQSPTGRSNQPQHF. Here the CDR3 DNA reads TGCGCCAGCAGCCAATCCCCGACAGGGAGAAGCAATCAGCCCCAGCATTTT.

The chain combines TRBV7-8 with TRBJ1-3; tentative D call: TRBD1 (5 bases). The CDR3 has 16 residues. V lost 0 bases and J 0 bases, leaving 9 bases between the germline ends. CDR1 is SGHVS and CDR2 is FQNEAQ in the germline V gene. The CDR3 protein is CASSLAGRSSGNTIYF. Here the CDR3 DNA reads TGTGCCAGCAGCTTAGCGGGGCGGAGCTCTGGAAACACCATATATTTT.

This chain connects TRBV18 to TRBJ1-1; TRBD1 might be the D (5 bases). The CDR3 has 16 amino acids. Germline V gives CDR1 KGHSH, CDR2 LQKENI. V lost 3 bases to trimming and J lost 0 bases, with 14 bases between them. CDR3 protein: CASSPLSAGMNTEAFF. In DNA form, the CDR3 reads TGTGCCAGCTCACCTTTATCCGCAGGGATGAACACTGAAGCTTTCTTT.